In its sample, the clone carrying this T cell receptor (beta chain) was seen a few times. Its antigen is as yet unknown. This sample stems from a study of response to subunit inactivated influenza vaccine. Overall study results and limits: Authors suggested seasonal influenza vaccinations each recruit few new T cells.

Using its own MiXCR run on the RT-PCR reads, TCRdb lists one record per CDR3 protein. The table records about 530,000 distinct CDR3 sequences, approximately 12% of them present only once. Trimming took off 5 bases at V and 1 base at J, with 17 bases between the two ends. CDR1 is SEHNR, CDR2 FQNEAQ, per germline (reference sequence). This CDR3 region has 16 residues. The chain links TRBV7-9 to TRBJ2-5, with D tentatively TRBD2 (5 bases). The sample in question was PBMCs from blood, obtained roughly 46 days after vaccination. The receptor was isolated from a man aged 50 to 59 who received an inactivated influenza vaccine. The CDR3 sequence: CASSPHPSGAQETQYF. CDR3 coding DNA: TGTGCCAGCAGCCCCCACCCCAGCGGAGCCCAAGAGACCCAGTACTTC.